Following are 26 T cell receptor beta chains from one sample sequenced in a study of T cells in Graves' hyperthyroidism and ophthalmopathy. Amplified regions were TCR beta CDR3 sequences from RNA transcripts. During a first-round RT-PCR of the TCR CDR3, the HTBI primer set was used. MiXCR, applied by TCRdb to the multiplex PCR reads, yields one record per CDR3 protein. The sample holds hundreds of thousands of distinct CDR3 sequences, 15% to 18% seen once. Material for sequencing was blood. These TCRs come from a woman aged 18 to 35 with Graves' hyperthyroidism.

This sequence joins TRBV7-9 and TRBJ1-6; D not resolved. The CDR3 consists of 14 residues. V was trimmed by 2 bases and J by 9 bases, leaving 11 bases between them. From germline, CDR1 is SEHNR and CDR2 FQNEAQ (reference sequence). In DNA, the CDR3 is TGTGCCAGCAGCTTAAAGGGTTCGTTTTCACCCCTCCACTTT. This encodes CASSLKGSFSPLHF.

The table lists this clonotype with many counts. The rearrangement links TRBV2 to TRBJ2-3, with TRBD2 identical over 15 bases. CDR1 is SNHLY and CDR2 is FYNNEI in the germline V gene. The trim removed 6 bases at V and 2 bases at J, leaving 12 bases unmatched. The length of the CDR3 is 19 residues. The CDR3 region has the DNA TGTGCCAGCAGCCGGACTAGCGGGAGGGTGCAGGGCCACACAGATACGCAGTATTTT. The encoded protein is CASSRTSGRVQGHTDTQYF.

This clonotype was observed many times. The J gene is TRBJ1-2, the V gene TRBV20-1; D gene unclear. The ends were cut back, 1 base at V and 0 bases at J, with 6 bases in the middle. The CDR3 runs 13 residues. Per germline, CDR1 DFQATT and CDR2 SNEGSKA (reference sequence). DNA of the CDR3: TGCAGTGCTAGAGCAGGAACTAACTATGGCTACACCTTC. Its protein is CSARAGTNYGYTF.

As regards this clonotype: One end of the junction does not line up with germline, which may come from a read error. Here the CDR3 reads CASSAGVGGNTQYF. The CDR3 DNA follows: TGTGCCAGCAGCGCCGGGGTAGGTGGAAACACTCAGTACTTC. The chain carries TRBV9 and TRBJ2-4; TRBD2 might be the D (5 bases). This CDR3 comprises 14 residues. Looked up from germline, CDR1 is SGDLS and CDR2 is YYNGEE.

This clonotype has only a few counts. This CDR3 is CASSERMEQYF. CDR3 nucleotides: TGTGCCAGCAGTGAACGAATGGAGCAGTACTTC. This chain links TRBV6-1 with TRBJ2-7, with no clear D. Germline CDR1 and CDR2: MNHNS and SASEGT. V was pared by 2 bases and J by 7 bases, with 6 bases between. The CDR3 is 11 residues long.

In its sample, this clonotype was seen a few times. V and J are TRBV7-3 and TRBJ2-2; the match to TRBD1 covers 10 bases. CDR3 length: 15 residues. In germline, CDR1 is SGHTA, CDR2 FQGTGA. V gave up 5 bases and J gave up 6 bases; unmatched junction bases: 6. DNA of the CDR3: TGTGCCAGCAGCCCCGACAGGGGGCGCGCCGGGGAGCTGTTTTTT. Residues: CASSPDRGRAGELFF. The whole variable domain, remainder taken from reference TRBV7-3 and TRBJ2-2, is GAGVSQTPSNKVTEKGKYVELRCDPISGHTALYWYRQSLGQGPEFLIYFQGTGAADDSGLPNDRFFAVRPEGSVSTLKIQRTERGDSAVYLCASSPDRGRAGELFFGEGSRLTVL.

This clonotype has ten or more counts. The chain employs TRBV3-1 and TRBJ2-7, with 9 bases lining up with TRBD2. The V segment lost 1 base and the J segment 3 bases; nucleotides outside the gene matches: 7. Germline V gives CDR1 LGHDT, CDR2 YNNKEL (reference sequence). The CDR3 is 16 residues long. CDR3 DNA sequence: TGTGCCAGCAGCCAAGGGTCCAGCGGGAGGAACTACGAGCAGTACTTC. Translating gives CASSQGSSGRNYEQYF.

V and J are TRBV20-1 and TRBJ2-7; TRBD2 matches at 8 bases. Losses at the gene ends were 8 bases for V and 7 bases for J; bases not matched to a gene: 13. The germline CDR1 and CDR2 sequences are DFQATT and SNEGSKA (reference sequence). This CDR3 is built from 13 residues. This chain's CDR3 is CSSVPRLASEQYF. Written as DNA, the CDR3 is TGCAGTAGTGTCCCGAGACTAGCGAGTGAGCAGTACTTC.

Many counts were recorded for this clonotype. This chain connects TRBV12-3 or TRBV12-4 to TRBJ1-2; 7 nucleotides align to TRBD1. This CDR3 is 16 amino acids long. V shed 4 bases and J 4 bases; nucleotides not matched to a gene: 12. The CDR3 is CASSSPSIDRVYGYTF. The CDR3 DNA is TGTGCCAGCAGTTCGCCCTCGATCGACAGGGTCTATGGCTACACCTTC.

This clonotype was found many times. The V call is TRBV11-2, the J call TRBJ2-7, with 7 bases matching TRBD1. Germline V gene data show CDR1 as SGHAT and CDR2 as FQNNGV. With V trimmed by 4 bases and J by 3 bases, 9 bases remained unmatched. This CDR3 has 15 residues. The CDR3 DNA reads TGTGCCAGCAGCTCCCCCGGGACAGCAAACTACGAGCAGTACTTC. It is translated as CASSSPGTANYEQYF.

This clonotype came up many times. This chain joins TRBV28 and TRBJ2-3, with D perhaps matching TRBD1 (6 bases). The CDR3 length is 15 residues. V was cut by 3 bases and J by 0 bases, with 10 bases left in between. The germline V gene has CDR1 MDHEN and CDR2 SYDVKM. CDR3 sequence (DNA): TGTGCCAGCAGTTTGTTTGGACAGAGCACAGATACGCAGTATTTT. Its protein is CASSLFGQSTDTQYF. Supplemented by reference TRBV28 and TRBJ2-3, the full variable domain reads DVKVTQSSRYLVKRTGEKVFLECVQDMDHENMFWYRQDPGLGLRLIYFSYDVKMKEKGDIPEGYSVSREKKERFSLILESASTNQTSMYLCASSLFGQSTDTQYFGPGTRLTVL.

In its sample, this clonotype was seen many times. The chain combines TRBV7-3 with TRBJ2-3; D remains unclear. The CDR3 length is 14 residues. In germline, CDR1 is SGHTA, CDR2 FQGTGA. V was clipped by 6 bases and J by 1 base, with 11 bases between them. The CDR3 DNA reads as TGTGCCAGCAGGGTAAAGGGTGGCACAGATACGCAGTATTTT. Protein sequence: CASRVKGGTDTQYF. The full variable domain, with the rest looked up from reference TRBV7-3 and TRBJ2-3, is GAGVSQTPSNKVTEKGKYVELRCDPISGHTALYWYRQSLGQGPEFLIYFQGTGAADDSGLPNDRFFAVRPEGSVSTLKIQRTERGDSAVYLCASRVKGGTDTQYFGPGTRLTVL.

The rearrangement uses TRBV5-1 and TRBJ2-7; tentatively, D is TRBD2 (6 bases). V lost 5 bases and J 6 bases, leaving 18 bases between the germline ends. CDR3 length: 14 amino acids. CDR1 and CDR2 from the germline V gene are SGHRS and YFSETQ. This chain's CDR3 is CASRPAGDLIEQYF. The DNA of the CDR3 is TGCGCCAGCAGACCGGCCGGGGACTTGATCGAGCAGTACTTC.

Here the CDR3 DNA reads TGCGCCAGCAGCTTGGAGGCCACCACAGATACGCAGTATTTT. Its protein is CASSLEATTDTQYF. The J gene is TRBJ2-3, the V gene TRBV5-1; D gene uncertain. Germline V lookup: CDR1 SGHRS, CDR2 YFSETQ. The V end was cut by 0 bases, the J end by 2 bases, with 7 bases between. This CDR3 spans 14 amino acids.

The genes are TRBV3-1 and TRBJ2-3; D is ambiguous. The germline V gene has CDR1 LGHDT and CDR2 YNNKEL (reference sequence). CDR3 size: 16 residues. The V end was cut by 1 base, the J end by 2 bases, with 13 bases between. The CDR3 loop is CASSQGRFLPTDTQYF. CDR3 bases: TGTGCCAGCAGCCAAGGACGGTTTTTGCCCACAGATACGCAGTATTTT.

This clonotype was detected many times. The chain combines TRBV20-1 with TRBJ2-7, with a possible D match to TRBD1 (6 bases). Trimming took off 2 bases at V and 1 base at J, with 15 bases between the two ends. The CDR3 has 15 residues. Germline values: CDR1 DFQATT, CDR2 SNEGSKA (reference sequence). CDR3 in amino acids: CSARNDRSSSYEQYF. The CDR3 DNA reads TGCAGTGCTAGAAATGACAGGTCATCTTCCTACGAGCAGTACTTC.

This clonotype has only a few counts. The chain employs TRBV7-9 and TRBJ1-2, with D perhaps matching TRBD1 (6 bases). CDR3 size: 16 residues. V gave up 5 bases and J gave up 5 bases, with 21 bases separating them. Per germline, CDR1 SEHNR and CDR2 FQNEAQ (reference sequence). The CDR3 bases are TGTGCCAGCAGCCCGGGGGACACCAGGGATGCATATGGCTACACCTTC. Its translation is CASSPGDTRDAYGYTF.

The count of this clonotype is one. A read error may explain this, as a much larger clone is one base away. The V gene is TRBV4-1, the J gene TRBJ1-2; 8 nucleotides align to TRBD1. The CDR3 is 15 amino acids. Germline V lookup: CDR1 MGHRA, CDR2 YSYEKL. This CDR3 is CASSQEGQAFYGYIF. The CDR3 bases are TGCGCCAGCAGCCAAGAGGGACAGGCCTTCTATGGCTACATCTTC.

This clonotype was seen ten or more times. The chain uses TRBV6-1 and TRBJ2-1; 7 bases agree with TRBD1. The J segment lost 5 bases and the V segment lost 7 bases, leaving 11 bases of the junction unmatched. CDR3 length: 15 residues. Per germline, CDR1 MNHNS and CDR2 SASEGT. For the CDR3, the DNA is TGTGCCAGCAATATAGGGGGCTCGGGAAACAATGAGCAGTTCTTC. This sequence encodes CASNIGGSGNNEQFF.

The table lists this clonotype with many counts. The V gene is TRBV5-1, the J gene TRBJ2-7; D is undetermined. This CDR3 has 13 amino acids. V was clipped by 1 base and J by 4 bases, with 9 bases between them. The germline V gene has CDR1 SGHRS and CDR2 YFSETQ. The CDR3 nucleotides are TGCGCCAGCAGCTTGTACACAGATTACGAGCAGTACTTC. Protein: CASSLYTDYEQYF. Full variable domain (missing parts from reference TRBV5-1 and TRBJ2-7): KAGVTQTPRYLIKTRGQQVTLSCSPISGHRSVSWYQQTPGQGLQFLFEYFSETQRNKGNFPGRFSGRQFSNSRSEMNVSTLELGDSALYLCASSLYTDYEQYFGPGTRLTVT.

Points on this clonotype: This could be a read error, since a much larger clone is one nucleotide away. In this CDR3 the conserved last residue, phenylalanine or tryptophan, is missing, so a read error is likely. This chain joins TRBV20-1 and TRBJ1-2; D is possibly TRBD1 (5 bases). The germline CDR1 and CDR2 sequences are DFQATT and SNEGSKA (reference sequence). CDR3 size: 15 residues. V lost 3 bases, J lost 0 bases, and 14 bases lay in between. Here the CDR3 DNA reads TGCAGTGCTAGTAACGCGGGGCTAGCTAACTATGGCTACACCCTC. It codes for CSASNAGLANYGYTL.

V usage is TRBV27 and J usage is TRBJ2-7, with TRBD2 matching 7 bases. CDR1 and CDR2 (germline): MNHEY, SMNVEV (reference sequence). J was trimmed by 4 bases and V by 2 bases; bases with no gene match: 5. The CDR3 length is 14 residues. CDR3 amino acids: CASSLSGNRYEQYF. As DNA, the CDR3 is TGTGCCAGCAGTTTAAGCGGGAATCGATACGAGCAGTACTTC.

This chain connects TRBV6-4 to TRBJ1-5; 9 nucleotides match TRBD1. This CDR3 spans 20 amino acids. Unmatched junction bases numbered 14, after V lost 0 bases and J lost 2 bases. Germline CDR1 is MRHNA and CDR2 is SNTAGT. The CDR3 region has the DNA TGTGCCAGCAGTGACTCGAAGGTGACAGGGGGGAGGGCGGGCAATCAGCCCCAGCATTTT. This sequence encodes CASSDSKVTGGRAGNQPQHF.

The rearrangement uses TRBV5-1 and TRBJ2-1, with 15 bases identical to TRBD2. Germline V CDR1 and CDR2: SGHRS, YFSETQ. With 4 bases clipped from V and 3 bases from J, the junction kept 14 bases outside the gene matches. CDR3 length equals 20 residues. The CDR3 sequence: CASSVRTSGRAVSDYNEQFF. The CDR3 DNA follows: TGCGCCAGCAGCGTACGGACTAGCGGGAGGGCCGTGTCCGACTACAATGAGCAGTTCTTC.

This chain uses TRBV7-8 with TRBJ1-1; a weak D match, TRBD1 (6 bases). V was trimmed by 2 bases and J by 0 bases, leaving 13 bases between them. This CDR3 is built from 16 residues. The germline CDR1 and CDR2 sequences are SGHVS and FQNEAQ. DNA of the CDR3: TGTGCCAGCAGCTTACGGGGGCCTCAAATGAACACTGAAGCTTTCTTT. It codes for CASSLRGPQMNTEAFF.

This clonotype has ten or more counts. The V and J genes are TRBV12-3 or TRBV12-4 and TRBJ2-1; 12 bases are shared with TRBD2. The CDR3 runs to 15 residues. V was pared by 3 bases and J by 8 bases, with 5 bases of the junction left unmatched. Written as DNA, the CDR3 is TGTGCCAGCAGTTTGCTAGCGGGAGGGTATGATGAGCAGTTCTTC. Translated, it gives CASSLLAGGYDEQFF.